The clone carrying this TCR beta chain was detected ten times or more. Its antigen is unknown. This sample is drawn from a study of T-cell reconstitution after alpha-beta-depleted transplantation in children. Unique molecular identifiers were incorporated during preparation of the TCRbeta library. One entry per CDR3 protein, called by TCRdb with MiXCR from the PCR reads. The sample lists about 110,000 distinct CDR3 sequences, almost 6.5% seen once, with less than 30% in the top ten. Study-wide results and caveats: There were reportedly several hundred expanded graft clones from which alpha-beta T cells came about two months after transplant.

From germline, CDR1 is SEHNR and CDR2 FQNEAQ (reference sequence). V was pared by 5 bases and J by 5 bases, with 5 bases of the junction left unmatched. There are 15 residues in the CDR3. The TCR comes from a male patient aged 2 to 9 who had a stem cell transplant for acute lymphoblastic leukemia, so the T cells may come from the graft donor. The chain links TRBV7-9 to TRBJ1-4; 10 bases agree with TRBD1. This sample comprised PBMCs, mostly from graft donor cells, obtained 360 days after TCRalphabeta/CD19-depleted stem cell transplant. The CDR3 DNA reads TGTGCCAGCAGCACCGGGACAGGGGAAAATGAAAAACTGTTTTTT. As protein: CASSTGTGENEKLFF.